This T cell receptor (beta chain) stems from a study of cytomegalovirus exposure and HLA in healthy donors. Notes on the study in general: It was assumed in the presence/absence analyses that sequencing depth was roughly uniform across donors. Cytomegalovirus status was reportedly diagnosed by the classifier with high sensitivity and specificity.

Comments on this clone: The antigen remains undetermined.

With 60 Vbeta and 13 Jbeta primers, the PCR was carried out. The table came from immunoSEQ multiplex PCR; TCRdb's copy has only in-frame clones and leaves some out. Of 150,000 to 200,000 clones in the sample, around 83% are singletons; the top ten hold roughly 1.5%. The clonotype originates from a man in his fifties or sixties in good health and CMV-seronegative. The sequenced material came from PBMCs.

The CDR3 is CASSAKRLAGGPDEQFF. The CDR3, as DNA: TGTGCCAGCAGTGCCAAAAGACTAGCGGGAGGGCCCGATGAGCAGTTCTTC. The chain employs TRBV6-4 and TRBJ2-1, with 14 bases that match TRBD2. The germline CDR1 and CDR2 sequences are MRHNA and SNTAGT. The CDR3 is made up of 17 amino acids. Germline trimming cut 4 bases from V and 8 bases from J; bases unmatched to any gene: 10.